The entry that follows covers one T cell receptor beta chain sequence. This entry is derived from a study of blood T cell repertoires in COVID-19. About the research overall: Both acute and convalescent COVID-19 samples were obtained from the United States, Italy and Spain. PBMCs, B-cell-depleted T cells, or T cells provided the cDNA or gDNA that made up the material.

The CDR3 length is 14 residues. V gave up 5 bases and J gave up 7 bases; unmatched junction bases: 8. Per germline, CDR1 SGHVS and CDR2 FQNEAQ. Sequencing used immunoSEQ multiplex PCR; TCRdb keeps in-frame clones, though not all of them. The table lists 90,000 or so clones, 85% of them singletons. The receptor was isolated from a man in his sixties with acute or convalescent COVID-19. The chain uses TRBV7-8 and TRBJ1-2; 9 nucleotides agree with TRBD1. What was sequenced was peripheral blood. The CDR3 is CASSPGTGRSGYTF. The DNA for the CDR3 is TGTGCCAGCAGCCCAGGGACAGGGAGATCTGGCTACACCTTC. Filled out from reference TRBV7-8 and TRBJ1-2, the complete variable domain reads GAGVSQSPRYKVAKRGQDVALRCDPISGHVSLFWYQQALGQGPEFLTYFQNEAQLDKSGLPSDRFFAERPEGSVSTLKIQRTQQEDSAVYLCASSPGTGRSGYTFGSGTRLTVV.